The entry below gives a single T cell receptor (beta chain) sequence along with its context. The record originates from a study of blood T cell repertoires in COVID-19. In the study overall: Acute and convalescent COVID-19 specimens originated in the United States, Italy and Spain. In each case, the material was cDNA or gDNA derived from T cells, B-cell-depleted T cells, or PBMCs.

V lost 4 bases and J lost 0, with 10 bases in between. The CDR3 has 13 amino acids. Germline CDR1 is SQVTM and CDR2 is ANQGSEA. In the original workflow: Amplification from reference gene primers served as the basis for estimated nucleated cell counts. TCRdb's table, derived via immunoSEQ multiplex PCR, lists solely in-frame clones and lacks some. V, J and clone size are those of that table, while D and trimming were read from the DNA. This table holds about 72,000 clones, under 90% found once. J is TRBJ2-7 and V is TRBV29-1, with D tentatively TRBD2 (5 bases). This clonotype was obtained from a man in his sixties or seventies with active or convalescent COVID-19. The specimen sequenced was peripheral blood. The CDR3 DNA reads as TGCAGCGTTGTCGATGCGGGCTCCTACGAGCAGTACTTC. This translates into CSVVDAGSYEQYF.